Reported below is one TCR beta chain. The sample comes from a study of blood T cell repertoires in COVID-19. The table came from immunoSEQ multiplex PCR; TCRdb's copy has only in-frame clones and leaves some out. The sample has some 200,000 clones, approximately 84% seen once; the top ten hold 3% to 3.5%. V lost 7 bases and J lost 5; bases outside the gene matches: 6. CDR3 length equals 14 residues. CDR1 MRHNA and CDR2 SNTAGT come from the germline V gene. Input material: peripheral blood. The chain couples TRBV6-4 to TRBJ1-2; 11 bases fit TRBD1. This TCR was sampled from a woman under 40 who had recovered from COVID-19. The CDR3 protein is CASKPGQGGYGYTF. The CDR3 DNA is TGTGCCAGCAAGCCGGGACAGGGGGGGTATGGCTACACCTTC.